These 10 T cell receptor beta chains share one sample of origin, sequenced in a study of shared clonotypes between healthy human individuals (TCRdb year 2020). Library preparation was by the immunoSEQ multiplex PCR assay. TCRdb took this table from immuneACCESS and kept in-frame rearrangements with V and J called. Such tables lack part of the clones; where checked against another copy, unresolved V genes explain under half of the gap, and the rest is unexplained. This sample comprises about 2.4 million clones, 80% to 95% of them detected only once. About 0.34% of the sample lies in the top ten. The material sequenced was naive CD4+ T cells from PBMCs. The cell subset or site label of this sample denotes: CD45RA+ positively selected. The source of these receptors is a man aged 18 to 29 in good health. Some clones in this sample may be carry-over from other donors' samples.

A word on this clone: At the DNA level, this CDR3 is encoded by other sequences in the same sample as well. CDR3 nucleotide sequence: TGTGCCAGCAGTACAGATACGCAGTATTTT. Translating it yields CASSTDTQYF. The chain combines TRBV28 with TRBJ2-3; no reliable D call. This CDR3 contains 10 residues. Trimming pared 5 bases from V and 3 bases from J, leaving 0 bases between. Germline CDR1 is MDHEN and CDR2 is SYDVKM.

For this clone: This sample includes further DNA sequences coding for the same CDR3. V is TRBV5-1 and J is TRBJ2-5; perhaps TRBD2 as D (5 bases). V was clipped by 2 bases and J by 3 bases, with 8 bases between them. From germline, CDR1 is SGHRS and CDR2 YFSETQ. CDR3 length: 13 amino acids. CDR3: CASSFGGEETQYF. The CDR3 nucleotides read TGCGCCAGCAGCTTCGGAGGAGAAGAGACCCAGTACTTC.

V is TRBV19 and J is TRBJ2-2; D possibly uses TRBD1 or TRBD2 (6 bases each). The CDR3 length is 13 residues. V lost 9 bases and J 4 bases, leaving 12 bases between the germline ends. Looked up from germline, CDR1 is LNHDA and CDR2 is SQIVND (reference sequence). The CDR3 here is CASGGHFTGELFF. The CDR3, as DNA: TGTGCCAGCGGGGGACACTTCACCGGGGAGCTGTTTTTT. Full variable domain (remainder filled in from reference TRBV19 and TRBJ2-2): DGGITQSPKYLFRKEGQNVTLSCEQNLNHDAMYWYRQDPGQGLRLIYYSQIVNDFQKGDIAEGYSVSREKKESFPLTVTSAQKNPTAFYLCASGGHFTGELFFGEGSRLTVL.

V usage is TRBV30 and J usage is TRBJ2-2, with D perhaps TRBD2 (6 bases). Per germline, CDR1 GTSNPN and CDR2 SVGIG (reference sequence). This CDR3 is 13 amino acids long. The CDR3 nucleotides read TGTGCGGAGGGGCGGGAGAACACCGGGGAGCTGTTTTTT. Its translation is CAEGRENTGELFF.

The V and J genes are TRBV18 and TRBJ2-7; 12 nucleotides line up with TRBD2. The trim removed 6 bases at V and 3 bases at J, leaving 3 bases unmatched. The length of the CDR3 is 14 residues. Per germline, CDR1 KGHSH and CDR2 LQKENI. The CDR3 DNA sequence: TGTGCCAGCTCGAAGACTAGCGGGGGCTACGAGCAGTACTTC. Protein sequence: CASSKTSGGYEQYF.

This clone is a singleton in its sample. CDR3 amino acids: CASSARTSQETQYF. CDR3 coding DNA: TGTGCCAGCAGCGCCCGGACTTCGCAAGAGACCCAGTACTTC. V and J are TRBV2 and TRBJ2-5; a weak D match, TRBD2 (5 bases). The CDR3 covers 14 residues. Trimming stripped 6 bases from V and 2 bases from J, with 13 bases between. Germline assignment: CDR1 SNHLY and CDR2 FYNNEI.

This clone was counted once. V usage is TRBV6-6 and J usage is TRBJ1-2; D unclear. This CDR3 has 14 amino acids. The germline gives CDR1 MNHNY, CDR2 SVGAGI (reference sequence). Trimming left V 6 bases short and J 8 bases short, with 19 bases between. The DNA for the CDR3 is TGTGCCAGCAGCCTCGACGGGCCTCTCGGGGGCTACACCTTC. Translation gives CASSLDGPLGGYTF.

The CDR3 region is CASSFPRTGKGRGNQPQHF. CDR3 sequence (DNA): TGCGCCAGCAGCTTCCCAAGGACAGGGAAAGGTCGCGGCAATCAGCCCCAGCATTTT. J is TRBJ1-5 and V is TRBV5-1; 8 bases agree with TRBD1. CDR1 and CDR2 (germline): SGHRS, YFSETQ. Losses at the gene ends were 2 bases for V and 2 bases for J; bases not matched to a gene: 15. CDR3 length: 19 amino acids.

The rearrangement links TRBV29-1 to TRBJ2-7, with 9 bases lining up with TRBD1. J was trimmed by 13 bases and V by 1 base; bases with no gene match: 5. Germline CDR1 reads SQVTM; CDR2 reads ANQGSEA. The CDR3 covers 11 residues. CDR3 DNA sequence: TGCAGCGTTGAAGTACGGGACAGGGTTTACTTC. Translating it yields CSVEVRDRVYF.

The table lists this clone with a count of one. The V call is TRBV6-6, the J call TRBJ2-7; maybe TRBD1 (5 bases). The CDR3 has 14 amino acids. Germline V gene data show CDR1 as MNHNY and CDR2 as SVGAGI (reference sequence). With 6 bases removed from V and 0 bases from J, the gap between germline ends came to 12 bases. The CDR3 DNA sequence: TGTGCCAGCAGGACAGACCCGAGCTCCTACGAGCAGTACTTC. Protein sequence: CASRTDPSSYEQYF.